The TCR beta chain under discussion was sequenced for a study of naive and memory T cell subsets (TCRdb year 2017). Regarding the complete study: The figure summarizing the skin biopsy and whole blood samples listed approximately ten blood donors, 7 tuberculin skin test biopsies and 3 saline control biopsies. PCR2 was typically run as a SYBR Green qPCR and stopped at a set threshold, although low-input samples could use end-point PCR of approximately 6 cycles instead.

The CDR3 runs 14 amino acids, cysteine and phenylalanine included. Kept here is only the CDR3 DNA, which spans 42 bases and is read in frame from base 1. V and J lose 6 bases and 3 bases, and a span of 15 bases separates them. CDR1 and CDR2, per the germline V gene, are MNHEY and SVGAGI. Library construction relied on 5' RACE. The ligated cDNA was amplified by four rounds of PCR, in which nested alpha and beta constant region primers were used together with the SP2 primer. For the blood and skin samples, reverse transcription of TCR RNA was done with SuperScript IV along with alpha and beta constant region primers. Using T4 RNA ligase 1, an oligonucleotide carrying both the Illumina SP2 primer and a UMI was ligated onto the 3' end of the cDNA. The 12-nucleotide UMI was composed of two random hexamers separated by an eight-base spacer, which was included to prevent hairpin formation. From the second PCR onward, TCR alpha and beta chain libraries were processed separately and dual indexed for multiplexing. After pooling, the indexed libraries were analyzed by capillary electrophoresis and sequenced on either an Illumina MiSeq or NextSeq. To boost base diversity and improve cluster recognition, PhiX DNA at about 4.5-8% was spiked into the libraries. The authors processed their data as follows. Demultiplexor took UMIs from read 2, joined the UMIs to the TCR sequence from read 1, and separated reads according to sample indices. V and J genes and V-J junctions were identified by Decombinator, and each TCR was assigned a five-part identifier that included V and J deletions. Collapsinator used UMIs to correct sequencing errors and PCR amplification heterogeneity, yielding UMI-based abundance per TCR. CDR3Translator turned identifiers into nucleotide sequence, translated the nucleotide sequence into amino acids, and pulled out CDR3 regions based on terminal motifs. After normalization to the amount of input RNA, the error-corrected alpha and beta TCR counts from blood and from skin were compared. Clones were called with MiXCR by TCRdb after fastp trimmed the public reads at Q25, and only in-frame beta chains were retained. Every CDR3 protein is listed once, alongside the most common genes and DNA of its rows. What appears here as the V and J calls and clone size reflects TCRdb's work, not the paper's. The sample table holds about 48,000 distinct CDR3 sequences, of which roughly 4.7% were seen once. About 0.8% of the sample goes to the ten largest clones.

The study at large found these results: The RNA-based method was acknowledged to be potentially sensitive to changes in TCR transcripts with T cell activation and differentiation.

A robust, sensitive protocol for the amplification, sequencing and analysis of TCRs was described in the study, in which 3' ligation of a UMI-containing oligonucleotide to TCR cDNA was used. Whole blood analysis involved drawing under 3 ml of peripheral blood from adult healthy volunteers into Tempus tubes and then extracting RNA following the manufacturer's instructions. Before reverse transcription, total RNA that had not been cell sorted was treated with RQ1 DNase, with a target input of about 1 to 1000 ng. Libraries were prepared from skin biopsies and whole blood to test how robust the pipeline was in samples where T cells are a minority population. There are many counts of this clonotype. The clone's antigen remains unknown. No qualities accompany the bases; no much larger clone lies one base away.

The chain uses TRBV6-5 and TRBJ2-7; the D gene is perhaps TRBD1, from 6 matching bases. This clonotype originated in a female donor in good health. The CDR3 reads as follows: CASSLRDTNYEQYF. Here is the DNA: TGTGCCAGCAGCCTCCGGGACACCAACTACGAGCAGTACTTC.